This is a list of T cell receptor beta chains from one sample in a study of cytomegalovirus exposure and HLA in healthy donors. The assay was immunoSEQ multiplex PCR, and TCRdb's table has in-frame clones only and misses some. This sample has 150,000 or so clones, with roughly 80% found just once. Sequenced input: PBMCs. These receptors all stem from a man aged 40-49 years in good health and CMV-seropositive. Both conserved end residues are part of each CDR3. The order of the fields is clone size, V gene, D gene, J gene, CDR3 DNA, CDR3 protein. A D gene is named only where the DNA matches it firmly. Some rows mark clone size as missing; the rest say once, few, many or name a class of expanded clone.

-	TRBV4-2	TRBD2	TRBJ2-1	TGTGCCAGCAGCCAAGGGGCTAGCGGGAGTCCTAATGAGCAGTTCTTC	CASSQGASGSPNEQFF
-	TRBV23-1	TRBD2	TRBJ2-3	TGCGCCAGTTGCTTAGATGGACTAGCGGGCACAGATACGCAGTATTTT	CASCLDGLAGTDTQYF
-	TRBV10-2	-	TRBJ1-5	TGCGCCAGCTCGGTCCCAGGTAATCAGCCCCAGCATTTT	CASSVPGNQPQHF
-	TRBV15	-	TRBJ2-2	TGTGCCACCAGCAGAGATCGACTAGGCGGGGAGCTGTTTTTT	CATSRDRLGGELFF
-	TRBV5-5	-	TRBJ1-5	TGTGCCAGCAGCTTGGGAGAACAGGGTAATCAGCCCCAGCATTTT	CASSLGEQGNQPQHF
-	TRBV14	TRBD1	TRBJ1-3	TGTGCCAGCAGCCCACAGGGGTTAAGCACCATATATTTT	CASSPQGLSTIYF
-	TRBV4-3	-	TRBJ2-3	TGCGCCAGCAGCTCCCAGCCTTTAACGGTCATGGGCCCAGATACGCAGTATTTT	CASSSQPLTVMGPDTQYF
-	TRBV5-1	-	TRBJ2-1	TGCGCCAGCAGCTCTCAGCCGCAGGGTACTGAGCAGTTCTTC	CASSSQPQGTEQFF
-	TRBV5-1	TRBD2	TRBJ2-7	TGCGCCAGCAACAGCGGGAGTGGGTACGAGCAGTACTTC	CASNSGSGYEQYF
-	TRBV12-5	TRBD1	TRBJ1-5	TGTGCTAGTGACCAACAGGGGGCCAGCAATCAGCCCCAGCATTTT	CASDQQGASNQPQHF
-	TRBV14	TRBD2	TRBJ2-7	TGTGCCAGCAGCCCGGGAGGGGCTAGCGGGATTGCCTACGAGCAGTACTTC	CASSPGGASGIAYEQYF
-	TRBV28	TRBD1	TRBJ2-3	TGTGCCAGCAGTTTCGGGACAGGTACAGATACGCAGTATTTT	CASSFGTGTDTQYF
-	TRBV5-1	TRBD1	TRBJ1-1	TGCGCCAGCAGCTTGGCTACAGGGGGCGGGAACACTGAAGCTTTCTTT	CASSLATGGGNTEAFF
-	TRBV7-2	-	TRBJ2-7	TGTGCCAGCAGCTTAACCAGGGACTCCTACGAGCAGTACTTC	CASSLTRDSYEQYF
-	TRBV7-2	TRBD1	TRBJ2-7	TGTGCCAGCAGCCTGTCGAGGGGGCCCTACGAGCAGTACTTC	CASSLSRGPYEQYF
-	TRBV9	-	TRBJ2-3	TGTGCCAGCAGCGCCCGAGGAGGGATCGCAGATACGCAGTATTTT	CASSARGGIADTQYF
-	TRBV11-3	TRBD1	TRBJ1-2	TGTGCCAGCAGCTCGGGACAGGCCGTTGGCTACACCTTC	CASSSGQAVGYTF
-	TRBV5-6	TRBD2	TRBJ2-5	TGTGCCAGCAGCTTGGTTAGCGGGAGCCAAGAGACCCAGTACTTC	CASSLVSGSQETQYF
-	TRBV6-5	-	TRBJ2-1	TGTGCCAGCAGTTACTCGGCGGTGCCCCGATACAATGAGCAGTTCTTC	CASSYSAVPRYNEQFF
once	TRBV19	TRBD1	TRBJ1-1	TGTGCCAGTAGTAGGGATGGGACAGTGGCTGAAGCTTTCTTT	CASSRDGTVAEAFF
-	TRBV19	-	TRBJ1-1	TGTGCCAGTAGTATGGTAGGAGGGGAAGCTTTCTTT	CASSMVGGEAFF
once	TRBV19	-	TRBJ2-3	TGTGCCAGTAGTAGGGGCGGCACAGATACGCAGTATTTT	CASSRGGTDTQYF
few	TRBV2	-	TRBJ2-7	TGTGCCAGCACTGCAGAAAACTACGAGCAGTACTTC	CASTAENYEQYF
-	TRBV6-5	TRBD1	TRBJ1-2	TGTGCCAGCACCCCGGACAGGGCCTCCTATGGCTACACCTTC	CASTPDRASYGYTF
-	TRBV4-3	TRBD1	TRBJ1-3	TGCGCCAGCAGCCACAACAGGGGTAGCTCTGGAAACACCATATATTTT	CASSHNRGSSGNTIYF
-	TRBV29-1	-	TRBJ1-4	TGCAGCGTCGCAGGGCAGGTAGAAGAAAAACTGTTTTTT	CSVAGQVEEKLFF
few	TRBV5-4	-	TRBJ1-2	TGTGCCAGCAGCTTGGGGTCAGGAGGGAGGGGCGGCTACACCTTC	CASSLGSGGRGGYTF